This T cell receptor (beta chain) originates from a study of cytomegalovirus exposure and HLA in healthy donors. In the study overall: As released early, the data held roughly 85 million unique TCRs from HLA-typed donors. Study-wide findings and caveats: Several top significant clusters appeared, in a later analysis, to be linked to common viral pathogens. With later analysis, a missense DCLRE1C variant became linked to TCR beta V- and J-gene trimming.

Germline V gene data show CDR1 as MDHEN and CDR2 as SYDVKM. With V trimmed by 5 bases and J by 5 bases, 9 bases remained unmatched. This CDR3 contains 14 residues. Researchers ran the PCR with 60 Vbeta and 13 Jbeta primers. This table comes from immunoSEQ multiplex PCR, and its TCRdb copy is limited to in-frame clones, with some not included. Of about 160,000 clones listed, about 80% were seen once; the top ten hold under 6%. As concerns this clone: The antigen is unknown.

The clonotype was recovered from a man aged 25-45 years in good health and CMV-seronegative. V usage is TRBV28 and J usage is TRBJ2-7, with 7 bases identical to TRBD2. Sequencing was performed on PBMCs. Here the CDR3 DNA reads TGTGCCAGCAGTCGCCGGGCTAGCGGAAACGAGCAGTACTTC. As protein: CASSRRASGNEQYF.